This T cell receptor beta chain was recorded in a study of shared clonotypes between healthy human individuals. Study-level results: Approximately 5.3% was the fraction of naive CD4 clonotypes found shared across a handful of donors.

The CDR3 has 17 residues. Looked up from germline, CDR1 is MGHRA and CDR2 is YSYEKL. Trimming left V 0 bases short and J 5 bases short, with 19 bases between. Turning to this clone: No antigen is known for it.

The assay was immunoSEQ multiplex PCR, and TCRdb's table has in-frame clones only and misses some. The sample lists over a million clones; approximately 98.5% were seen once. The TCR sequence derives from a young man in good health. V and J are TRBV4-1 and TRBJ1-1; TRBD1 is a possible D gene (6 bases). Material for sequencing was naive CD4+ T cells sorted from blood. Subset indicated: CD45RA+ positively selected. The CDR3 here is CASSQDTSPGARTEAFF. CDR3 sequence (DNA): TGCGCCAGCAGCCAAGATACCTCGCCGGGGGCAAGGACTGAAGCTTTCTTT.